This T cell receptor beta chain was sequenced in a study of vaccination effects on CD4 cells after COVID-19. CDR1 LNHNV and CDR2 YYDKDF come from the germline V gene (reference sequence). The CDR3 extends over 14 amino acids. Between the trimmed V and J ends, which lost 1 base and 0 bases, there was a span of 7 bases. Sequenced by immunoSEQ multiplex PCR; TCRdb stores in-frame clones only, minus some. Among about 24,000 clones, approximately 79% were seen once, and the ten largest hold 16%. ViraFEST expansion of antigen-specific CD4+ T cells with viral peptide pools preceded sequencing. Cells that had been cultured for 10 days were the source of isolated CD4+ T cells. SARS-CoV-2 infection was confirmed by PCR in the person between March and December 2020. This clone was observed a few times. The target antigen is unknown.

The source was CD4+ T cells from PBMCs cultured with SARS-CoV-2 spike peptides, collected before COVID-19 vaccination. The source is a human donor who had a prior SARS-CoV-2 infection. The rearrangement joins TRBV15 to TRBJ2-7; weak D call: TRBD1 (5 bases). The CDR3 is CATSRAQGSYEQYF. The CDR3 bases are TGTGCCACCAGCAGAGCCCAGGGCTCCTACGAGCAGTACTTC. The full variable domain, completed using reference TRBV15 and TRBJ2-7, is DAMVIQNPRYQVTQFGKPVTLSCSQTLNHNVMYWYQQKSSQAPKLLFHYYDKDFNNEADTPDNFQSRRPNTSFCFLDIRSPGLGDTAMYLCATSRAQGSYEQYFGPGTRLTVT.